This T cell receptor beta chain was observed in a study of CD8 T cells in ankylosing spondylitis. Notes on the study in general: The authors found the disease-linked clones to be CD8+ and relatively rare in peripheral blood. The clones that were linked to disease were reported to be significantly enriched in matched synovial fluid samples from ankylosing spondylitis patients. There were earlier reports of some motif variants in reactive arthritis synovial fluid and blood. About 8 highly homologous variants made up a TCR beta motif, and this motif appeared characteristic of ankylosing spondylitis blood.

A word on this clonotype: Its antigen is still unknown.

Quantitative 5'-RACE with molecular barcodes generated TCR beta libraries. TCRdb re-analysed the 5' RACE reads in MiXCR, keeping a single row per CDR3 protein. The table has fewer than 400,000 distinct CDR3 sequences, roughly 8% seen once. Trimming took 6 bases from V and 1 from J; bases not matched to a gene: 7. CDR1 and CDR2 (germline): SNHLY, FYNNEI. The CDR3 runs to 16 residues. The sequence derives from a male donor with ankylosing spondylitis. V and J are TRBV2 and TRBJ2-3; TRBD2 matches 10 bases. Sequencing input: blood, either unsorted or a sorted T cell fraction (not recorded which). CDR3 in DNA: TGTGCCAGCAGCACCCCCGGGACTAGCGGCACAGATACGCAGTATTTT. It specifies CASSTPGTSGTDTQYF.